The clone carrying this TCR beta chain has only a few counts. The antigen is not known. CDR1 and CDR2 from the germline V gene are SEHNR and FQNEAQ (reference sequence). The V segment lost 4 bases and the J segment 4 bases; nucleotides outside the gene matches: 12. This CDR3 is 18 amino acids long. This specimen comes from a study of identical twins. Study-level findings and limits: High-abundance cord blood beta clonotypes had fewer insertions; memory repertoires showed none.

TCRdb processed the 5' RACE reads anew with MiXCR; each CDR3 protein has one entry. The sample has approximately 1.8 million distinct CDR3 sequences, around a third seen once; the top ten hold about 0.27%. This receptor was obtained from a newborn girl in good health. V is TRBV7-9 and J is TRBJ2-1; 11 nucleotides match TRBD2. What was sequenced was cord blood. CDR3 nucleotide sequence: TGTGCCAGCAGCTCCAGACTAGCGGGATACGCCCAATACAATGAGCAGTTCTTC. Encoded protein: CASSSRLAGYAQYNEQFF.